The present T cell receptor (beta chain) was sequenced within a study of post-analysis software for immune sequencing data. Background on the study: Clinical courses comprised relapsing-remitting, secondary progressive and progressive-relapsing multiple sclerosis.

General study results and limits: When patients were compared with controls, roughly five TRBV segments were more frequent, TRBV5-6, TRBV5-1 and TRBV20-1 among them.

Germline V gene data show CDR1 as SNHLY and CDR2 as FYNNEI. V lost 7 bases to trimming and J lost 5 bases, with 11 bases between them. The CDR3 sequence is 12 residues long. The authors incorporated unique molecular identifiers into the TCR beta cDNA libraries. Using its own MiXCR run on the PCR reads, TCRdb lists one record per CDR3 protein. This sample yields more than 500,000 distinct CDR3 sequences, of which around a third are seen a single time; around 6.1% belongs to the top ten. With regard to this clonotype: Its antigen is unknown.

Specimen: blood. V is TRBV2 and J is TRBJ1-2; D call uncertain. This clonotype originated in a girl under 18 with multiple sclerosis. The CDR3 here is CASKSAEYGYTF. The CDR3 DNA reads TGTGCCAGCAAGTCGGCAGAGTATGGCTACACCTTC.